Listed below are T cell receptor beta chains from one sample, sequenced in a study of T-cell memory formation after mild COVID-19. One entry per CDR3 protein, called by TCRdb with MiXCR from the 5' RACE reads. This table holds roughly 620,000 distinct CDR3 sequences, roughly 18% found once. The sample was PBMCs or a T cell subset sorted from them (not recorded which). The receptors were sampled from an adult woman who had mild COVID-19 (a few samples of this study predate the infection). Cell type and time point are not known. The CDR3 runs from the conserved cysteine through the conserved F or W. Fields, in order: clone size, V gene, J gene, D gene, CDR3 DNA, CDR3 protein. D genes are given only for firm matches. Clone size is shown for a subset of rows, as once, few, many or a class of expanded clone.

few	TRBV9	TRBJ2-7	TRBD2	TGTGCCAGCAGCGTAGAACCCCAACTAGCGGGAATCGAGCAGTACTTC	CASSVEPQLAGIEQYF
few	TRBV29-1	TRBJ2-3	.	TGCAGCGTTGACGACTTCACAGATACGCAGTATTTT	CSVDDFTDTQYF
.	TRBV5-4	TRBJ2-1	TRBD1	TGTGCCAGCAGCTTTATACAGGGGGCGCTCAGTGAGCAGTTCTTC	CASSFIQGALSEQFF
.	TRBV27	TRBJ1-4	.	TGTGCCAGCAGTTTTAAAGTCGGGGGAAAACTGTTTTTT	CASSFKVGGKLFF
many	TRBV7-9	TRBJ2-4	TRBD2	TGTGCCAGCAGCTTCGGACTAGCGGGGACTGCAGACATTCAGTACTTC	CASSFGLAGTADIQYF
few	TRBV2	TRBJ2-7	.	TGTGCCAGCAGTTTCGGGCGGAAATTCTACGAGCAGTACTTC	CASSFGRKFYEQYF
few	TRBV12-3/TRBV12-4	TRBJ2-1	.	TGTGCCAGCAGTCACCTAGCTCTCAATGAGCAGTTCTTC	CASSHLALNEQFF
.	TRBV10-3	TRBJ2-3	TRBD2	TGTGCCATCAGAACGGGACTAGCCCCAGATACGCAGTATTTT	CAIRTGLAPDTQYF
.	TRBV4-1	TRBJ1-3	.	TGCGCCAGCAGCCAAGATCGCCAGGCCGGAAACACCATATATTTT	CASSQDRQAGNTIYF
.	TRBV2	TRBJ2-1	TRBD1	TGTGCCAGCGGGGGACAGGGGGAAAGTAATGAGCAGTTCTTC	CASGGQGESNEQFF
few	TRBV5-4	TRBJ2-7	TRBD1	TGTGCCAGCAGCCCGTCGGGGACAGGCACCTTCGAGCAGTACTTC	CASSPSGTGTFEQYF
.	TRBV5-1	TRBJ2-7	.	TGCGCCAGCAGCTTTGGGGACATTAACGAGCAGTACTTC	CASSFGDINEQYF
few	TRBV9	TRBJ2-3	.	TGTGCCAGCAGCGCCCTCGGCTCGGGCACAGATACGCAGTATTTT	CASSALGSGTDTQYF
.	TRBV20-1	TRBJ1-1	.	TGCAGTGCTAGACTGACTTTCATGAACACTGAAGCTTTCTTT	CSARLTFMNTEAFF
.	TRBV7-2	TRBJ2-7	TRBD2	TGTGCCAGCAGCGGGCGACTAGCGGGGACCGCCGGAGAGCAGTACTTC	CASSGRLAGTAGEQYF
few	TRBV20-1	TRBJ1-3	TRBD1	TGCAGTGCTTCAGGGGGCGGTGGAAACACCATATATTTT	CSASGGGGNTIYF
.	TRBV5-4	TRBJ2-7	.	TGTGCCAGCAGCTGGGACCAGTGGGAGCAGTACTTC	CASSWDQWEQYF
.	TRBV9	TRBJ1-5	.	TGTGCCAGCAGCGTATGGGGGGGCAATCAGCCCCAGCATTTT	CASSVWGGNQPQHF
few	TRBV6-2/TRBV6-3	TRBJ2-2	.	TGTGCCAGCAGTTACTCAAGAAGGGACACCGGGGAGCTGTTTTTT	CASSYSRRDTGELFF
many	TRBV9	TRBJ1-5	.	TGTGCCAGCAGCGTAAGCCCCTATAGCAATCAGCCCCAGCATTTT	CASSVSPYSNQPQHF
.	TRBV24-1	TRBJ1-2	.	TGTGCCACCAGTGGAGGGGAATACGGCTACACCTTC	CATSGGEYGYTF
.	TRBV12-3/TRBV12-4	TRBJ2-7	.	TGTGCCAGCAGCCTCGGGACAATCAGCTCCTACGAGCAGTACTTC	CASSLGTISSYEQYF
.	TRBV4-2	TRBJ2-7	.	TGTGCCAGCAGCCAAGGTGTTCGGCGGGCGGCCCTCTACGAGCAGTACTTC	CASSQGVRRAALYEQYF
.	TRBV2	TRBJ1-1	.	TGTGCCAGCACCCTCGCGGCGGTCAAGGCTTTCTTT	CASTLAAVKAFF
.	TRBV6-5	TRBJ1-2	.	TGTGCCAGCAGTTACAGGCCAGGGCGGGGCTATGGCTACACCTTC	CASSYRPGRGYGYTF
.	TRBV5-1	TRBJ2-7	.	TGCGCCAGCAGCTTAGGTCCAGGGGGGACCTACGAGCAGTACTTC	CASSLGPGGTYEQYF
.	TRBV20-1	TRBJ1-2	TRBD1	TGCAGTGCTGAGGACAGGCGGTACGGCTACACCTTC	CSAEDRRYGYTF
many	TRBV12-3/TRBV12-4	TRBJ2-7	.	TGTGCCAGCAGTTCGACGTTGGAGAGGCCCTCCTACGAGCAGTACTTC	CASSSTLERPSYEQYF
.	TRBV5-1	TRBJ2-2	.	TGCGCCAGCAGCTTGCCCCCCCCGAACGGGGAGCTGTTTTTT	CASSLPPPNGELFF
.	TRBV6-6	TRBJ1-6	.	TGTGCCAGCAGTTACTCAAGTGGAGCCTTCGCCCATAATAATTCACCCCTCCACTTT	CASSYSSGAFAHNNSPLHF
many	TRBV12-3/TRBV12-4	TRBJ2-2	.	TGTGCCAGCACCCCATCGAACACCGGGGAGCTGTTTTTT	CASTPSNTGELFF
many	TRBV3-1	TRBJ1-3	.	TGCGCCAGCAGCCAGGGCTCTGGAAACACCATATATTTT	CASSQGSGNTIYF
.	TRBV6-5	TRBJ2-2	TRBD1	TGTGCCAGCAGGGCAGGGGGCGCAGTCGGGGAGCTGTTTTTT	CASRAGGAVGELFF
.	TRBV7-7	TRBJ2-2	.	TGTGCCAGCAGCCCAAAAAGGGGGAATGGGGAGCTGTTTTTT	CASSPKRGNGELFF
few	TRBV6-6	TRBJ2-5	.	TGTGCCAGCGGCACAGGGATCCAAGAGACCCAGTACTTC	CASGTGIQETQYF
.	TRBV11-2	TRBJ2-7	TRBD1	TGTGCCAGCAGCACTCACAGGGGACCCTCCTACGAGCAGTACTTC	CASSTHRGPSYEQYF